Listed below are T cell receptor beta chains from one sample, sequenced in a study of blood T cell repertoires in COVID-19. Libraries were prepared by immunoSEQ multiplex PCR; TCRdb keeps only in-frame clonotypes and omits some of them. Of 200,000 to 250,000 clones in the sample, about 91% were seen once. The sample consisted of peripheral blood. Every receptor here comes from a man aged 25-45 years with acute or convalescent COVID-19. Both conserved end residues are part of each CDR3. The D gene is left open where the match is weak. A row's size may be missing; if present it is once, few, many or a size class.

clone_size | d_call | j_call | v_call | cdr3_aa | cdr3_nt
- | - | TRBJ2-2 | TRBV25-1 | CASSEWRGYTGELFF | TGTGCCAGCAGTGAATGGAGGGGCTACACCGGGGAGCTGTTTTTT
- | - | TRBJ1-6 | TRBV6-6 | CASSYSAAGRNSPLHF | TGTGCCAGCAGTTACTCGGCGGCAGGGCGTAATTCACCCCTCCACTTT
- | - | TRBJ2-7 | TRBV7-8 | CASSLISSYEQYF | TGTGCCAGCAGCTTAATCAGCTCCTACGAGCAGTACTTC
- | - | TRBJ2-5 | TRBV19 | CASSSGLLGLETQYF | TGTGCCAGTAGTAGCGGACTGTTAGGACTTGAGACCCAGTACTTC
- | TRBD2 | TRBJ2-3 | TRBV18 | CASSPVPIAGSTDTQYF | TGTGCCAGCTCACCAGTCCCTATAGCGGGGTCCACAGATACGCAGTATTTT
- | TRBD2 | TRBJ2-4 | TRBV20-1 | CSASSWLAGDKNIQYF | TGCAGTGCTAGTAGTTGGCTAGCGGGAGACAAAAACATTCAGTACTTC
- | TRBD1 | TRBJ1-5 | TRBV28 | CAGRTGGPYQPQHF | TGTGCCGGAAGGACAGGGGGTCCATATCAGCCCCAGCATTTT
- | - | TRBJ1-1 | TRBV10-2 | CASSEITRVPNTEAFF | TGCGCCAGCAGTGAGATAACGCGGGTCCCAAACACTGAAGCTTTCTTT
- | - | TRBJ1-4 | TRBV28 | CATRQGINEKLFF | TGTGCCACACGGCAGGGGATTAATGAAAAACTGTTTTTT
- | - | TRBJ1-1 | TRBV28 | CASSPARGMNTEAFF | TGTGCCAGCAGCCCCGCAAGGGGGATGAACACTGAAGCTTTCTTT
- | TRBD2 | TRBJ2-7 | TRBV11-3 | CASSLRTSGSYEQYF | TGTGCCAGCAGCTTGAGGACTAGCGGCTCCTACGAGCAGTACTTC
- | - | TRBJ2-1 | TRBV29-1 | CSVLRGSVEQFF | TGCAGCGTTTTACGGGGATCGGTTGAGCAGTTCTTC
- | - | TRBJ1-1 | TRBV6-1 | CASSELIDREAFF | TGTGCCAGCAGTGAACTAATCGACAGGGAAGCTTTCTTT
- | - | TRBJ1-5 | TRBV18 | CASSSSGGRGNQPQHF | TGTGCCAGCTCATCTAGTGGCGGCAGAGGCAATCAGCCCCAGCATTTT
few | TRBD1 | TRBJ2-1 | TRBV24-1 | CATSDPGGNEQFF | TGTGCCACCAGTGATCCAGGGGGCAATGAGCAGTTCTTC
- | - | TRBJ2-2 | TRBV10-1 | CASAWGTYTGELFF | TGCGCCAGCGCCTGGGGCACCTACACCGGGGAGCTGTTTTTT
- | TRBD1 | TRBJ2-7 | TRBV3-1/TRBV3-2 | CASSRDGTGVASGSYEQYF | TGTGCCAGCAGCCGGGATGGGACAGGGGTCGCCTCGGGGTCCTACGAGCAGTACTTC
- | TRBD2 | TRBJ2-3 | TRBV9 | CASSVASGTSTDTQYF | TGTGCCAGCAGCGTGGCTAGCGGTACTAGCACAGATACGCAGTATTTT
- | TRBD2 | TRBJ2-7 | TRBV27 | CASSLSLAGPFEQYF | TGTGCCAGCAGTTTATCGCTAGCGGGACCCTTCGAGCAGTACTTC
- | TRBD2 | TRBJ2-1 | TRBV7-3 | CASSFTAGGPNEQFF | TGTGCCAGCAGCTTCACCGCGGGAGGGCCTAATGAGCAGTTCTTC
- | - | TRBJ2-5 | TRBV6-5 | CASRQGGLEGTQYF | TGTGCCAGCAGACAGGGTGGATTAGAGGGGACCCAGTACTTC
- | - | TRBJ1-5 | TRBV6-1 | CASSEEAYNYSNQPQHF | TGTGCCAGCAGTGAGGAGGCCTATAACTATAGCAATCAGCCCCAGCATTTT
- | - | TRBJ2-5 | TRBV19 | CASSMEFGTSQETQYF | TGTGCCAGTAGTATGGAATTTGGGACTTCGCAAGAGACCCAGTACTTC
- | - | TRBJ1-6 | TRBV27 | CASSLRRDSPLHF | TGTGCCAGCAGCCTTCGGCGGGATTCACCCCTCCACTTT
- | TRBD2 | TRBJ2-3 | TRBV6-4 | CASSRTSSDTQYF | TGTGCCAGCAGTCGGACTAGCTCAGATACGCAGTATTTT
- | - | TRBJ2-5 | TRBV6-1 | CASSEGGLETQYF | TGTGCCAGCAGTGAAGGGGGCCTAGAGACCCAGTACTTC
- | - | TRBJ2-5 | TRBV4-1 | CASSQAGGREVGETQYF | TGCGCCAGCAGCCAAGCGGGTGGCAGGGAGGTCGGAGAGACCCAGTACTTC
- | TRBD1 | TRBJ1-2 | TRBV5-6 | CADRGWGQGKKYGYTF | TGTGCTGATCGCGGCTGGGGACAGGGGAAGAAGTATGGCTACACCTTC
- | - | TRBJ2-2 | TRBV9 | CASSVPTGEIPNANTGELFF | TGTGCCAGCAGCGTCCCAACAGGTGAAATTCCGAACGCGAACACCGGGGAGCTGTTTTTT
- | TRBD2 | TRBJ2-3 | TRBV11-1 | CASSPRTSGHNTQYF | TGTGCCAGCAGCCCACGGACTAGCGGGCATAATACGCAGTATTTT
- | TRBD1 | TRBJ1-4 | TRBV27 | CASSFWGQGNEKLFF | TGTGCCAGCAGTTTTTGGGGACAGGGAAACGAAAAACTGTTTTTT
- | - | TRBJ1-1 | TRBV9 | CASSVGIGANTEAFF | TGTGCCAGCAGCGTAGGAATAGGGGCGAACACTGAAGCTTTCTTT
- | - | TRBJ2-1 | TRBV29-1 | CSVERGRIFNEQFF | TGCAGCGTTGAGCGGGGGCGGATTTTCAATGAGCAGTTCTTC
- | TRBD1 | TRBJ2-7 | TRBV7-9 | CASSLVATGDEQYF | TGTGCCAGCAGCTTAGTGGCGACAGGGGACGAGCAGTACTTC
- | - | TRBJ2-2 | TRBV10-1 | CASSESNGLRGELFF | TGCGCCAGCAGTGAGAGTAACGGGTTAAGAGGGGAGCTGTTTTTT
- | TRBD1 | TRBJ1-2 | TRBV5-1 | CASSPRGRAYGYTF | TGCGCCAGCAGCCCCAGGGGGCGCGCCTATGGCTACACCTTC
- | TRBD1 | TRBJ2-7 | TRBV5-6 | CASSLSAGGASYEQYF | TGTGCCAGCAGCTTGTCCGCAGGGGGCGCAAGCTACGAGCAGTACTTC
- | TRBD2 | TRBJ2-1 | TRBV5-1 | CASSLASGGAGEQFF | TGCGCCAGCAGCTTGGCTAGCGGGGGGGCCGGAGAGCAGTTCTTC
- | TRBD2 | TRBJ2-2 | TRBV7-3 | CASSPKRGTNTGELFF | TGTGCCAGCAGCCCAAAGCGGGGGACGAACACCGGGGAGCTGTTTTTT
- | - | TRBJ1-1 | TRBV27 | CASSPLNGEAFF | TGTGCCAGCAGTCCACTAAATGGTGAAGCTTTCTTT
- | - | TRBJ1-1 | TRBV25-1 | CASKRQENTEAFF | TGTGCCAGCAAGAGACAGGAGAACACTGAAGCTTTCTTT
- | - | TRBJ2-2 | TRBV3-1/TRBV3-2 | CASRPGGGRFNTGELFF | TGTGCCAGCAGGCCAGGCGGGGGCCGTTTTAACACCGGGGAGCTGTTTTTT
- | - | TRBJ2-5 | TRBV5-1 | CASSTLTRKETQYF | TGCGCCAGCTCAACTTTGACGCGGAAAGAGACCCAGTACTTC
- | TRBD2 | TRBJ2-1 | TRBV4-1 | CASSQDIAGGPSDNEQFF | TGCGCCAGCAGCCAAGATATAGCGGGAGGGCCCTCGGACAATGAGCAGTTCTTC
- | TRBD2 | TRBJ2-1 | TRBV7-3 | CASSLTAGIYNEQFF | TGTGCCAGCAGCTTAACAGCGGGGATCTACAATGAGCAGTTCTTC
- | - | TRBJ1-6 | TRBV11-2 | CASSLDLSNSPLHF | TGTGCCAGCAGCTTAGATCTGAGCAATTCACCCCTCCACTTT